This record concerns one T cell receptor beta chain sequence. Per the germline V gene, CDR1 is GTSNPN and CDR2 is SVGIG (reference sequence). This CDR3 has 16 amino acids. V lost 3 bases, J lost 7 bases, and 11 bases stayed unmatched. The sample originates from a study of control samples from healthy donors and cancer patients. Using immunoSEQ multiplex PCR, the repertoire was profiled, and TCRdb retains in-frame clones only, with some absent. The sample yields around 130,000 clones, roughly 84% seen once. The material sequenced was blood. This chain joins TRBV30 and TRBJ2-1; TRBD2 aligns across 11 bases. The source is a man aged 45-65 years in good health. CDR3 nucleotides: TGTGCCTGGAGCGTGCGTAGCGGGGGGGCCTGGAATGAGCAGTTCTTC. Its protein is CAWSVRSGGAWNEQFF.